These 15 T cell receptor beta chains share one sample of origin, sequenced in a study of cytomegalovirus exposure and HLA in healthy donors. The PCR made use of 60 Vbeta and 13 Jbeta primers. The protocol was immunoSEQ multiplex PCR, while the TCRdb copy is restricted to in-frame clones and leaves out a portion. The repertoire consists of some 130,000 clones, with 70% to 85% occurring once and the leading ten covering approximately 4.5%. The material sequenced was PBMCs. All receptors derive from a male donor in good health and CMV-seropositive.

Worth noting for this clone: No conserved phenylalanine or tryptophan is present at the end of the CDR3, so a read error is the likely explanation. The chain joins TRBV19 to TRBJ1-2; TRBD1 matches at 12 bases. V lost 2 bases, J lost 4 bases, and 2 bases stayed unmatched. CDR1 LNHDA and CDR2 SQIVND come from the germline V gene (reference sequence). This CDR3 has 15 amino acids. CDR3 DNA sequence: TGTGCCAGTAGTATACCGGGACAGGGGGCCTATGGCTACACCTCC. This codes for CASSIPGQGAYGYTS.

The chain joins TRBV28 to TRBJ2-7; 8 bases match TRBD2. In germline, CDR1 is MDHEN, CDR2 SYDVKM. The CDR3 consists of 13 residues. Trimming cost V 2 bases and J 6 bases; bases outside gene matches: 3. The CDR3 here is CASSLPGTSEQYF. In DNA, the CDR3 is TGTGCCAGCAGTTTACCCGGGACTAGCGAGCAGTACTTC.

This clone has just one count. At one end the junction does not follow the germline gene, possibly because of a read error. The CDR3 bases are TGTGCCAGCAGCCAAGATAAATCAGGGACAGGGGCCAACGGCCTGACTTTC. It codes for CASSQDKSGTGANGLTF. The V call is TRBV4-2, the J call TRBJ2-6, with 10 bases aligning to TRBD1. This CDR3 has 17 residues. CDR1 is LGHNA, CDR2 YNFKEQ, per germline.

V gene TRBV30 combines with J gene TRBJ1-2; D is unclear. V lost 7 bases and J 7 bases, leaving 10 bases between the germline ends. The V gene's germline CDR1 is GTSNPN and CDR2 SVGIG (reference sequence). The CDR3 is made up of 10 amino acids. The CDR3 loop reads CASRLVGYTF. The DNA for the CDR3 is TGTGCCTCCCGACTGGTTGGCTACACCTTC.

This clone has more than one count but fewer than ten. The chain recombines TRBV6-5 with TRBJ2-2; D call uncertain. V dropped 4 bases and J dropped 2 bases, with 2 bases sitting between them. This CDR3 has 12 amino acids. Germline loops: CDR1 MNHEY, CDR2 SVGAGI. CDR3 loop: CASSSNTGELFF. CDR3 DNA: TGTGCCAGCAGTTCTAACACCGGGGAGCTGTTTTTT.

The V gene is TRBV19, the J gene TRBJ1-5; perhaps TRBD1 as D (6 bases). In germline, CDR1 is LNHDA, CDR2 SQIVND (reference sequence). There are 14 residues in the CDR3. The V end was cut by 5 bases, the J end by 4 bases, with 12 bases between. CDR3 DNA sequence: TGTGCCAGTAGTTTTGGGCAGGGGAATCAGCCCCAGCATTTT. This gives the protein CASSFGQGNQPQHF.

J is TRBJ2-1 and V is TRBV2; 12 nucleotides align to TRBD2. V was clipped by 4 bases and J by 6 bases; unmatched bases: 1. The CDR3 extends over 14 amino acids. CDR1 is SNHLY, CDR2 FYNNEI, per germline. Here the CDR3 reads CASSGLAGANEQFF. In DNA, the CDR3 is TGTGCCAGCAGTGGACTAGCGGGAGCCAATGAGCAGTTCTTC.

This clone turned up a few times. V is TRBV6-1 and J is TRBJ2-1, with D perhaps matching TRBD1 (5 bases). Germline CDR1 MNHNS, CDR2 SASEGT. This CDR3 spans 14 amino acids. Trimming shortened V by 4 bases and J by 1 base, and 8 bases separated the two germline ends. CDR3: CASSARASYNEQFF. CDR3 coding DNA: TGTGCCAGCAGTGCCAGGGCATCCTACAATGAGCAGTTCTTC.

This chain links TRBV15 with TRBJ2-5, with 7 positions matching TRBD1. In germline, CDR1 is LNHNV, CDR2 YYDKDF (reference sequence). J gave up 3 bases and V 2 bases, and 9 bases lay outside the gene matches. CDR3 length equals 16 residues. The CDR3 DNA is TGTGCCACCAGCAGACGCCCCTCCGGGACAGAAGAGACCCAGTACTTC. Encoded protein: CATSRRPSGTEETQYF.

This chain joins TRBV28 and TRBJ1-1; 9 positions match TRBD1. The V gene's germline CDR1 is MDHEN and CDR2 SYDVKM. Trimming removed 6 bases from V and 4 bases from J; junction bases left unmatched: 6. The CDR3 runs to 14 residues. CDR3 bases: TGTGCCAGCAGACTCGGACAGGGGTTCACTGAAGCTTTCTTT. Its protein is CASRLGQGFTEAFF.

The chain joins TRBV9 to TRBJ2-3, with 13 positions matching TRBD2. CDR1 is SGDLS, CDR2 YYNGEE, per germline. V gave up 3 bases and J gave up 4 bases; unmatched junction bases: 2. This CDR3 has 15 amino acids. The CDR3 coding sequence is TGTGCCAGCAGCGGGACTAGCGGGGGCTCAGATACGCAGTATTTT. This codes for CASSGTSGGSDTQYF.

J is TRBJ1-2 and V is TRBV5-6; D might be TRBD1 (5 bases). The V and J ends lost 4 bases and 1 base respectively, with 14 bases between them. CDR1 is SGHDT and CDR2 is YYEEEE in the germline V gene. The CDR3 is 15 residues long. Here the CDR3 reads CASSPTGVYNYGYTF. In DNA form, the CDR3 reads TGTGCCAGCAGCCCGACGGGGGTTTATAACTATGGCTACACCTTC.

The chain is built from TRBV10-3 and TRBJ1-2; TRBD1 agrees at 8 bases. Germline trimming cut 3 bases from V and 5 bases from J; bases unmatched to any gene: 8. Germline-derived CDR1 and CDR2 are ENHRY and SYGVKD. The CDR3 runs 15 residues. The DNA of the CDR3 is TGTGCCATCAGTGACTCGACAGGGGAAATTTATGGCTACACCTTC. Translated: CAISDSTGEIYGYTF.

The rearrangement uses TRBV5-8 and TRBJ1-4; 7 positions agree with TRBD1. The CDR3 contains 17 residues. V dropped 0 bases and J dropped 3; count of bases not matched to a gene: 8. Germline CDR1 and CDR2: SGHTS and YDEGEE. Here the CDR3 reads CASSLGQGLRANEKLFF. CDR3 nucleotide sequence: TGTGCCAGCAGCTTGGGACAGGGACTCCGGGCTAATGAAAAACTGTTTTTT.

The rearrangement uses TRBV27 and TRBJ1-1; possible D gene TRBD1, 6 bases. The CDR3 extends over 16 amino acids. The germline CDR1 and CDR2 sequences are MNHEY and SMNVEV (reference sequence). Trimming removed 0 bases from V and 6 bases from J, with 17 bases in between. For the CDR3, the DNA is TGTGCCAGCAGTTTATCAGCAGGGGTTGGTTGGTCTGAAGCTTTCTTT. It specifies CASSLSAGVGWSEAFF.